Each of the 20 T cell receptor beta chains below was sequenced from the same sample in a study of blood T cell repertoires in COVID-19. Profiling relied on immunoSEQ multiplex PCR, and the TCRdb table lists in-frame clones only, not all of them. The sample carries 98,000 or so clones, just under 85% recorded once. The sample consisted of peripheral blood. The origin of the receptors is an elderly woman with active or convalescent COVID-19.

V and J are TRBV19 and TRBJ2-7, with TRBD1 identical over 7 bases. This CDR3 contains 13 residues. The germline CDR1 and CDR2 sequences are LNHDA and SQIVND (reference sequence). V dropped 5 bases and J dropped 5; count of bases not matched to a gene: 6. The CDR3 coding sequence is TGTGCCAGTAGTGTGACAGGGACCCACGAGCAGTACTTC. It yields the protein CASSVTGTHEQYF.

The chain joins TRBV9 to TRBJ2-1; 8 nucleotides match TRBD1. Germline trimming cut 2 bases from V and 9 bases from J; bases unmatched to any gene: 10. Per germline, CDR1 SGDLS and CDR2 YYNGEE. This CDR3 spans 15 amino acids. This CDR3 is CASSVSDRGLGEQFF. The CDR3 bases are TGTGCCAGCAGCGTTAGTGACAGGGGTTTAGGTGAGCAGTTCTTC.

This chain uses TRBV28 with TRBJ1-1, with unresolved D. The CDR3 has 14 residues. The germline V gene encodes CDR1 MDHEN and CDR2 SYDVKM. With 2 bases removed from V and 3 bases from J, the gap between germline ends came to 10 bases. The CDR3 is CASSLRGLDTEAFF. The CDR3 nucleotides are TGTGCCAGCAGTTTAAGAGGGTTGGACACTGAAGCTTTCTTT.

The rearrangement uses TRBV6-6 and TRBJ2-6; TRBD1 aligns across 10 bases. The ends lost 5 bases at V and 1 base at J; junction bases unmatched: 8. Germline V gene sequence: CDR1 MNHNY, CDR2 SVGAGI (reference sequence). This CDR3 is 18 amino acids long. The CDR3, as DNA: TGTGCCAGCAGTCCCATGGACAGGGGGAGGTCTGGGGCCAACGTCCTGACTTTC. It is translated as CASSPMDRGRSGANVLTF.

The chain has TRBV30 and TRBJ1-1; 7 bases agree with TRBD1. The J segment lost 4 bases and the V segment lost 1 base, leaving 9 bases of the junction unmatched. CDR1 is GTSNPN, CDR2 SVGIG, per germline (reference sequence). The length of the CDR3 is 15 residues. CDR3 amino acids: CAWSDIWNRGTEAFF. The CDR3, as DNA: TGTGCCTGGAGTGACATATGGAACAGGGGCACTGAAGCTTTCTTT.

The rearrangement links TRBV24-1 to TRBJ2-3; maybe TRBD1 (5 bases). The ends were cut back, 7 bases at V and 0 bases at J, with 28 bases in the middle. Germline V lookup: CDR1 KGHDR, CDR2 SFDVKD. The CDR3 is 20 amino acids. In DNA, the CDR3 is TGTGCCACCAGCGTAGCCCGGGCTAGGGGTTCTCTTTCGAGCACAGATACGCAGTATTTT. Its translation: CATSVARARGSLSSTDTQYF.

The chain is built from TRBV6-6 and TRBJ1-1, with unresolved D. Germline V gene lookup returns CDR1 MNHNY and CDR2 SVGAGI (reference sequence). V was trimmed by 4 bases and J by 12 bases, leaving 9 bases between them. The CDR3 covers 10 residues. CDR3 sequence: CASSSPIPFF. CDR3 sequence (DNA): TGTGCCAGCAGTTCCCCCATCCCTTTCTTT.

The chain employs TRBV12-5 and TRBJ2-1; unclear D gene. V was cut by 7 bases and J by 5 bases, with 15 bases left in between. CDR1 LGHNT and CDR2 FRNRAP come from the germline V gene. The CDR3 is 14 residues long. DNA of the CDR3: TGTGCTAGTGCCCCCGCACTTACTAACAATGAGCAGTTCTTC. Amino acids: CASAPALTNNEQFF.

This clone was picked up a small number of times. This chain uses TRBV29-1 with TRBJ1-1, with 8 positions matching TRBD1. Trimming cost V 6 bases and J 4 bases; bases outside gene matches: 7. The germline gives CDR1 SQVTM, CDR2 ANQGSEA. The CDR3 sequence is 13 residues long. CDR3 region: CSVPGQGITEAFF. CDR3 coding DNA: TGCAGCGTCCCTGGACAGGGAATCACTGAAGCTTTCTTT.

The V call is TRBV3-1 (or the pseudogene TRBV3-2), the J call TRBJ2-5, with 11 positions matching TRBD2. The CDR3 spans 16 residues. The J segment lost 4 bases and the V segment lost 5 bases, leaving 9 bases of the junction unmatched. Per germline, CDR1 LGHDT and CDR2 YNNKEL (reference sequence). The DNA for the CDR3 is TGTGCCAGCAGCAAAATACTAGCGGGAGTCGCAGAGACCCAGTACTTC. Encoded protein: CASSKILAGVAETQYF.

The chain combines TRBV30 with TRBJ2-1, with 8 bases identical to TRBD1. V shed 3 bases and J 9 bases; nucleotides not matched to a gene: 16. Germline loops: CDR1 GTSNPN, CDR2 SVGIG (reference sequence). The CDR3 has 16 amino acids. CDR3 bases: TGTGCCTGGAGACCCGACAGGGGACGGTGGGGTGGTGAGCAGTTCTTC. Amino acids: CAWRPDRGRWGGEQFF.

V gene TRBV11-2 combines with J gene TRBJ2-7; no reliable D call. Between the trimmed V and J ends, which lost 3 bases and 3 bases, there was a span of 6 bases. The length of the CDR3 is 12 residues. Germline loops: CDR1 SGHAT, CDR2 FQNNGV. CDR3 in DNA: TGTGCCAGCAGCTTCACTAACTACGAGCAGTACTTC. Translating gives CASSFTNYEQYF. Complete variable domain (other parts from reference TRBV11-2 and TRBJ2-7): EAGVAQSPRYKIIEKRQSVAFWCNPISGHATLYWYQQILGQGPKLLIQFQNNGVVDDSQLPKDRFSAERLKGVDSTLKIQPAKLEDSAVYLCASSFTNYEQYFGPGTRLTVT.

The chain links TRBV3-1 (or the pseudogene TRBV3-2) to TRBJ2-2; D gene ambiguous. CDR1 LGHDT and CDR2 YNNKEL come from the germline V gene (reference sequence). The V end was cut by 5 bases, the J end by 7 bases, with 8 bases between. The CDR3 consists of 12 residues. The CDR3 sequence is CASSGLGGELFF. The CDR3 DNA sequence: TGTGCCAGCAGCGGTCTAGGCGGGGAGCTGTTTTTT.

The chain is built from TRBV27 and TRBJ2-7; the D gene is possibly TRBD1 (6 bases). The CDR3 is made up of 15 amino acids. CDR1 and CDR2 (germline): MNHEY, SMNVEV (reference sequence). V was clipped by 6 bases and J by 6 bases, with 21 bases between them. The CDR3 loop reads CASRRGQPVSGEQYF. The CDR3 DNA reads TGTGCCAGCAGACGAGGACAGCCAGTAAGTGGCGAGCAGTACTTC.

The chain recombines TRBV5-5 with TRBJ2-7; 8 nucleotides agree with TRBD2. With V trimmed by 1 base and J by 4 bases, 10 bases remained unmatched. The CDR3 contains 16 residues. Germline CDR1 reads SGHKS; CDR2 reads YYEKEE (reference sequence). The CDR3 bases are TGTGCCAGCAGCTTGACCCTAACTAGCGGTATTTACGAGCAGTACTTC. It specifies CASSLTLTSGIYEQYF.

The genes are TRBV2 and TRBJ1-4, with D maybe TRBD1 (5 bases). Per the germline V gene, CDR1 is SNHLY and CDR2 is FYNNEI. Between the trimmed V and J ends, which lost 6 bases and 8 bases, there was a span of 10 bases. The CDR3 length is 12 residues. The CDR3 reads CASRGEGEKLFF. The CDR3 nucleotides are TGTGCCAGCAGGGGGGAGGGGGAAAAACTGTTTTTT. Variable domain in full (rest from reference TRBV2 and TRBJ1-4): EPEVTQTPSHQVTQMGQEVILRCVPISNHLYFYWYRQILGQKVEFLVSFYNNEISEKSEIFDDQFSVERPDGSNFTLKIRSTKLEDSAMYFCASRGEGEKLFFGSGTQLSVL.

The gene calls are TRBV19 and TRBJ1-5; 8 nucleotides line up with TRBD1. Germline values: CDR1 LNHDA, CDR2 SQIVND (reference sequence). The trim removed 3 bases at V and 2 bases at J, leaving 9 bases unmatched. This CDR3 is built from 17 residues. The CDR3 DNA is TGTGCCAGTAGTATTGGGCCCCACAGGGGGGGCAATCAGCCCCAGCATTTT. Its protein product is CASSIGPHRGGNQPQHF.

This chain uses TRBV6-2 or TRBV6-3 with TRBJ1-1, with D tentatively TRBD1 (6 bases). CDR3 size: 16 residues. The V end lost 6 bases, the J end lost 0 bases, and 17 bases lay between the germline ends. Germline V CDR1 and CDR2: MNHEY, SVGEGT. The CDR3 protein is CASSSTGSALNTEAFF. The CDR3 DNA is TGTGCCAGCAGCTCGACAGGAAGCGCCTTGAACACTGAAGCTTTCTTT.

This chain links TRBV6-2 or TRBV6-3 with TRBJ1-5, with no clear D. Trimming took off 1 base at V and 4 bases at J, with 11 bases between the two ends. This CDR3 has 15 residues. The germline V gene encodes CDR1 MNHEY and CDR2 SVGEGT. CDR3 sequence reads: CASSYFGDGNQPQHF. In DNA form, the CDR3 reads TGTGCCAGCAGTTACTTCGGGGATGGGAATCAGCCCCAGCATTTT.

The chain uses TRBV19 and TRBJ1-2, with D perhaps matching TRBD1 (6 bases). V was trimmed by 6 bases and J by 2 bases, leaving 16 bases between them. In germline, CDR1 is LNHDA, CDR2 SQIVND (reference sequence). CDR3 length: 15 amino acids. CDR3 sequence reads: CASRRDGTGNYGYTF. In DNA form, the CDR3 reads TGTGCCAGTAGAAGGGATGGAACAGGGAACTATGGCTACACCTTC.